The clone carrying this TCR beta chain came up many times. The CDR3 runs to 18 residues. V gave up 5 bases and J gave up 6 bases; unmatched junction bases: 22. Germline-derived CDR1 and CDR2 are DFQATT and SNEGSKA (reference sequence). TCRdb re-derived calls from the 5' RACE reads in MiXCR, one entry per CDR3 protein. The repertoire holds fewer than 40,000 distinct CDR3 sequences, with 5.5% to 8% as singletons. The sample belongs to a study of early T cells in non-severe SARS-CoV-2 infection. Material for sequencing was whole blood. The rearrangement links TRBV20-1 to TRBJ2-1; 7 bases line up with TRBD2. The TCR sequence derives from an adult who was a healthcare worker with PCR-confirmed SARS-CoV-2 infection or an uninfected control (not recorded which). The CDR3 DNA reads TGCAGTGCTGGGGTCGTTGAACTAGCGAGCCCCTTCAGCAATGAGCAGTTCTTC. The encoded protein is CSAGVVELASPFSNEQFF.